This T cell receptor (beta chain) stems from a study of T cell repertoires in cytomegalovirus infection. Study as a whole: Recently described HLA-C-restricted plus well-studied HLA-B-restricted CMV epitopes were used. CMV infection together with matching HLA type was indicated by public TCR beta signatures.

General study findings and limits: The study identified carriers of CMV plus the relevant HLA from cumulative public TCR beta family frequency.

TCRdb reanalysed the reads using MiXCR and keeps one entry per CDR3 protein. The data contain hundreds of thousands of distinct CDR3 sequences, about 28% of them singletons. About this clonotype: Its antigen remains unknown.

The germline V gene has CDR1 DFQATT and CDR2 SNEGSKA (reference sequence). The CDR3 covers 16 residues. V was clipped by 0 bases and J by 4 bases; unmatched bases: 8. The rearrangement links TRBV20-1 to TRBJ2-1; TRBD2 agrees at 8 bases. This sequence was found in a human donor in good health (CMV status not recorded). Some clones in this sample may be carry-over from other donors' samples. Sequenced material: cultured PBMCs, taken from culture after CMV antigen stimulation. The DNA for the CDR3 is TGCAGTGCTAGAGATAGGCTAGCGGGTGATTACAATGAGCAGTTCTTC. It yields the protein CSARDRLAGDYNEQFF.